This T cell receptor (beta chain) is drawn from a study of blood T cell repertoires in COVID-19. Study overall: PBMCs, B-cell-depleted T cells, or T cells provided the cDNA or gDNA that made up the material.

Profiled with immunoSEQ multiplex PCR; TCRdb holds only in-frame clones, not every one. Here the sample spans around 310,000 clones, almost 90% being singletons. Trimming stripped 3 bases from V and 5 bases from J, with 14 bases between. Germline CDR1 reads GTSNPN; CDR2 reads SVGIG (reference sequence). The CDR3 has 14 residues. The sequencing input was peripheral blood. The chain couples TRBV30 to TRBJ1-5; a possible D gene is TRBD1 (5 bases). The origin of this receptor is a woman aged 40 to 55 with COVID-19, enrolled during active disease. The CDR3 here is CAWRGQTGYQPQHF. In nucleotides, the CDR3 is TGTGCCTGGAGAGGACAAACAGGATATCAGCCCCAGCATTTT.